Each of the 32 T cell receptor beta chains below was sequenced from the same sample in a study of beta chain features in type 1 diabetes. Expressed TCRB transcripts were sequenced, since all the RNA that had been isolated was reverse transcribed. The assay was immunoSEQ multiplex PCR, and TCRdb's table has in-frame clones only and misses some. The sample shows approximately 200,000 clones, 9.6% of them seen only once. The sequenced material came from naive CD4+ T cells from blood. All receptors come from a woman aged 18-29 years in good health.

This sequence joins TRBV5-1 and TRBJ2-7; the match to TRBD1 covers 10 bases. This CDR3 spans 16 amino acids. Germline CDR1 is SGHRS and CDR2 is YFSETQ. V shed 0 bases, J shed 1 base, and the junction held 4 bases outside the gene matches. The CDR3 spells CASSLAGTGVSYEQYF. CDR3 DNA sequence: TGCGCCAGCAGCTTGGCCGGGACAGGGGTTTCCTACGAGCAGTACTTC.

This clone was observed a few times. In DNA, the CDR3 is TGTGCCAGCAGTTTTAGCGGGAGGAACTACGAGCAGTACTTC. Translating gives CASSFSGRNYEQYF. The rearrangement joins TRBV2 to TRBJ2-7; 10 bases fit TRBD2. The junction had 4 bases not matched to a gene; V was cut back by 5 bases and J by 3 bases. This CDR3 contains 14 residues. Per germline, CDR1 SNHLY and CDR2 FYNNEI. The full variable domain, with the rest looked up from reference TRBV2 and TRBJ2-7, is EPEVTQTPSHQVTQMGQEVILRCVPISNHLYFYWYRQILGQKVEFLVSFYNNEISEKSEIFDDQFSVERPDGSNFTLKIRSTKLEDSAMYFCASSFSGRNYEQYFGPGTRLTVT.

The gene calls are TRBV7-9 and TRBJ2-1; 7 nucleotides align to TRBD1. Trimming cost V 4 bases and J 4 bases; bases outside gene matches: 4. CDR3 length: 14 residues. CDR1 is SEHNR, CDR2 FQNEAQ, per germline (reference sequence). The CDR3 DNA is TGTGCCAGCAGCTCGACAGGGTCTTACAATGAGCAGTTCTTC. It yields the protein CASSSTGSYNEQFF. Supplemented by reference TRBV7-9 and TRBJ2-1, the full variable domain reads DTGVSQNPRHKITKRGQNVTFRCDPISEHNRLYWYRQTLGQGPEFLTYFQNEAQLEKSRLLSDRFSAERPKGSFSTLEIQRTEQGDSAMYLCASSSTGSYNEQFFGPGTRLTVL.

CDR3 residues: CASSQSGRCGYGYTF. The CDR3 DNA follows: TGCGCCAGCAGTCAATCGGGGCGATGTGGGTATGGCTACACCTTC. The chain combines TRBV23-1 with TRBJ1-2, with D perhaps matching TRBD1 (5 bases). TRBV23-1 falls under the ORF class, with uncertain function. V lost 0 bases and J 5 bases, leaving 13 bases between the germline ends. The CDR3 runs 15 residues.

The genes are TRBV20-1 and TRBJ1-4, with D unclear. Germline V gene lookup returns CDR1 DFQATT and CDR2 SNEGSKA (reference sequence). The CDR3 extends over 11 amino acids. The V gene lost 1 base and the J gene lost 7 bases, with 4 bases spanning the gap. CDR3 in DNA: TGCAGTGCTAGAGTTAGTGAAAAACTGTTTTTT. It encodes CSARVSEKLFF.

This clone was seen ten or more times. The CDR3 DNA reads as TGTGCCAGCACACTAGCGGGAGAACTCAGCGAGCAGTACTTC. This translates into CASTLAGELSEQYF. This chain connects TRBV7-9 to TRBJ2-7; 11 bases map to TRBD2. Germline CDR1 SEHNR, CDR2 FQNEAQ (reference sequence). The trim removed 7 bases at V and 6 bases at J, leaving 8 bases unmatched. The CDR3 totals 14 residues.

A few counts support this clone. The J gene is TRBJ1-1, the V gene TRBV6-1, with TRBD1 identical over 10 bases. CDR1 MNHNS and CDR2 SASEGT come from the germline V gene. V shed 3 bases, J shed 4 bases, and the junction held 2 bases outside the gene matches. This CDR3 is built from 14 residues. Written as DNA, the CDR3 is TGTGCCAGCAGTGAGGACAGGGGGTTCACTGAAGCTTTCTTT. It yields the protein CASSEDRGFTEAFF.

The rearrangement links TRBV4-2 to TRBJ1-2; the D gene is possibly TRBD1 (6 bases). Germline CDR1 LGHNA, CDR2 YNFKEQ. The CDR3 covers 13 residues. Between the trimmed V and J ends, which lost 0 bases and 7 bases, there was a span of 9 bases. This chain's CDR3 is CASSQDWTVGYTF. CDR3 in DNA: TGTGCCAGCAGCCAAGATTGGACAGTTGGCTACACCTTC.

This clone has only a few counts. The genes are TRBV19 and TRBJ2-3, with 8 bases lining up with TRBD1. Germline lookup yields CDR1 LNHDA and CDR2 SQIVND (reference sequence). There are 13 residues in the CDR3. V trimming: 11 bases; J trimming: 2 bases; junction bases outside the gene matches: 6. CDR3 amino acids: CAVRDRPTDTQYF. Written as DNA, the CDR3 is TGTGCCGTCCGGGACAGGCCCACAGATACGCAGTATTTT.

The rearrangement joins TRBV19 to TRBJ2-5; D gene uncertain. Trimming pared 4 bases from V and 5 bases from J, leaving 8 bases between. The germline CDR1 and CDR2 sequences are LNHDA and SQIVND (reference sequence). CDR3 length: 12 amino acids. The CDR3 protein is CASSTREETQYF. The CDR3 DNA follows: TGTGCCAGTAGTACCCGAGAGGAGACCCAGTACTTC.

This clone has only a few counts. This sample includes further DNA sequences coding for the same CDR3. CDR3 protein: CASSSQGIEQYF. The CDR3 region has the DNA TGCGCCAGCAGCTCACAGGGTATCGAGCAGTACTTC. The chain carries TRBV5-1 and TRBJ2-7, with D possibly being TRBD1 (6 bases). Germline CDR1 SGHRS, CDR2 YFSETQ. V dropped 3 bases and J dropped 6 bases, with 10 bases sitting between them. The CDR3 runs 12 residues.

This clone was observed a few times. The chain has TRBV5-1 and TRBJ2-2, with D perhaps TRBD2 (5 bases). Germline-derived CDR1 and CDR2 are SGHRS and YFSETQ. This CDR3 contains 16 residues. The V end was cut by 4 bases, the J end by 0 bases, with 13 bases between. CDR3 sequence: CASSLPGSANTGELFF. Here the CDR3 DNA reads TGCGCCAGCAGCCTTCCGGGGAGTGCGAACACCGGGGAGCTGTTTTTT.

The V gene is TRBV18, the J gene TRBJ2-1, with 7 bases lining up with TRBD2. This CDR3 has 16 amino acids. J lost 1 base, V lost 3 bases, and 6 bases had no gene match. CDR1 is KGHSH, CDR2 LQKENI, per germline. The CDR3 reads CASSPGGVLSYNEQFF. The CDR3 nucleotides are TGTGCCAGCTCACCGGGGGGGGTTTTATCCTACAATGAGCAGTTCTTC. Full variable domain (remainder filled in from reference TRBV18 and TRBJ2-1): NAGVMQNPRHLVRRRGQEARLRCSPMKGHSHVYWYRQLPEEGLKFMVYLQKENIIDESGMPKERFSAEFPKEGPSILRIQQVVRGDSAAYFCASSPGGVLSYNEQFFGPGTRLTVL.

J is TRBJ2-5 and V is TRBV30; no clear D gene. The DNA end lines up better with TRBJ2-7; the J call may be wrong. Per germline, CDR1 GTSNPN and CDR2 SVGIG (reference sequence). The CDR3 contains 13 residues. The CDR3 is CAWSASGSYEQYF. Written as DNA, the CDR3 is TGTGCCTGGAGTGCCTCAGGTAGTTACGAGCAGTACTTC.

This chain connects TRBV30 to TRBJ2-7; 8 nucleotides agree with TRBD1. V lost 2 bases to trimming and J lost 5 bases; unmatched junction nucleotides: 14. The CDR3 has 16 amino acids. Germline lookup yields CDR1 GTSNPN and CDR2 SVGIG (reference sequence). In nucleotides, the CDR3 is TGTGCCTGGAGTTTCCGGGTGACAGGGGTTACGCACGAGCAGTACTTC. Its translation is CAWSFRVTGVTHEQYF.

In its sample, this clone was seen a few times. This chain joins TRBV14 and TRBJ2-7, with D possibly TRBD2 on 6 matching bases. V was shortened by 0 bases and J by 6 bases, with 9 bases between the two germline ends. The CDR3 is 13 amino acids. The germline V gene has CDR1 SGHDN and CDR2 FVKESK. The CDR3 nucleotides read TGTGCCAGCAGCCAAGATGGAGGGAGCGAGCAGTACTTC. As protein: CASSQDGGSEQYF.

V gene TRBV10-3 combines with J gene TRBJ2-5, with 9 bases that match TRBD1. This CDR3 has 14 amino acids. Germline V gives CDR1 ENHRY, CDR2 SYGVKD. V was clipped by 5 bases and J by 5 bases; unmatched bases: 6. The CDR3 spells CAISLQGAGETQYF. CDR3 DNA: TGTGCCATCAGTTTACAGGGGGCCGGGGAGACCCAGTACTTC.

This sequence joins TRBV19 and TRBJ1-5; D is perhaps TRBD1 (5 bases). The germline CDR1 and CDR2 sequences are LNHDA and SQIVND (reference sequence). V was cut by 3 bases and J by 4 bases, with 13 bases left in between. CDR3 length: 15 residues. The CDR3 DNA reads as TGTGCCAGTAGTATTAATGGGGCCTCAAATCAGCCCCAGCATTTT. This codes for CASSINGASNQPQHF.

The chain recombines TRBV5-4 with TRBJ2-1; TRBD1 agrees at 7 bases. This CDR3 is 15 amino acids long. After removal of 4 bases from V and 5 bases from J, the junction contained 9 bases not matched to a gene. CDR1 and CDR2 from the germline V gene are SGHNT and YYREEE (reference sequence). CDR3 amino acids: CASSPAKQGHNEQFF. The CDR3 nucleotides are TGTGCCAGCAGCCCCGCTAAACAGGGGCACAATGAGCAGTTCTTC.

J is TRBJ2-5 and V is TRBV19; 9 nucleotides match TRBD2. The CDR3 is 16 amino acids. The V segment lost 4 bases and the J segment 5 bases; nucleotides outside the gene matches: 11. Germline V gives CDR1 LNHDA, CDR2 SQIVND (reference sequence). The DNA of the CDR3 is TGTGCCAGTAGTACAATGCCCGGGCTAGCGGGGGAGACCCAGTACTTC. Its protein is CASSTMPGLAGETQYF.

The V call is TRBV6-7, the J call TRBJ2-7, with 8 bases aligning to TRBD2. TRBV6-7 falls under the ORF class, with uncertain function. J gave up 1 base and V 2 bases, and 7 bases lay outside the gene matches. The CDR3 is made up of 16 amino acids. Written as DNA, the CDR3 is TGTGCCAGCAGTTACCCCCCTAGCGGGTCGTCCTACGAGCAGTACTTC. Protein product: CASSYPPSGSSYEQYF.

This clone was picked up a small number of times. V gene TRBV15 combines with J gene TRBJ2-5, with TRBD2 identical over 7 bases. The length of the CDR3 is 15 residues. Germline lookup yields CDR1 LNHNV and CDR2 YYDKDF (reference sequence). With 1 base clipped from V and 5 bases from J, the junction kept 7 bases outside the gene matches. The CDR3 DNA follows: TGTGCCACCAGCAGAGGCGGGGAGGGCCGGGAGACCCAGTACTTC. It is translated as CATSRGGEGRETQYF.

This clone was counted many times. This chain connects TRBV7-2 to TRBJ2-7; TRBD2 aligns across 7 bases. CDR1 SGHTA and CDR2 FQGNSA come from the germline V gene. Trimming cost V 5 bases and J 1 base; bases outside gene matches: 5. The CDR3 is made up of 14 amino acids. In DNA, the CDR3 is TGTGCCAGCAGCGGAACTAGCGCATCCTACGAGCAGTACTTC. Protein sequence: CASSGTSASYEQYF.

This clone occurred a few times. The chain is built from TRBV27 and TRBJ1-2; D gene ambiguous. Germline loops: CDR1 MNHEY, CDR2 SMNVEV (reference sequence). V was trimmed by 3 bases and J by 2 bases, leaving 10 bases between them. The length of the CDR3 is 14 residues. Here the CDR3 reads CASSFGAENYGYTF. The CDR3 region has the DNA TGTGCCAGCAGTTTTGGTGCCGAGAACTATGGCTACACCTTC.

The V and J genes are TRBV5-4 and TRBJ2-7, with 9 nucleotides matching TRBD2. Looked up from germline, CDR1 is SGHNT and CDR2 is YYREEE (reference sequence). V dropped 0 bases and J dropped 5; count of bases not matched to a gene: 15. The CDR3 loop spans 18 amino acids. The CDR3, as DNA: TGTGCCAGCAGCTTGGCCCTGTTAGCGGGAGATCTCATCCACGAGCAGTACTTC. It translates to CASSLALLAGDLIHEQYF.

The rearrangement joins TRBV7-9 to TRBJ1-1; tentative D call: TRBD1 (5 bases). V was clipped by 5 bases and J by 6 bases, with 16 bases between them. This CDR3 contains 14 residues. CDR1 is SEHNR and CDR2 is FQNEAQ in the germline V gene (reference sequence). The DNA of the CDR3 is TGTGCCAGCAGCCTCTTTCTCGACAGCCCTGAAGCTTTCTTT. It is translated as CASSLFLDSPEAFF.

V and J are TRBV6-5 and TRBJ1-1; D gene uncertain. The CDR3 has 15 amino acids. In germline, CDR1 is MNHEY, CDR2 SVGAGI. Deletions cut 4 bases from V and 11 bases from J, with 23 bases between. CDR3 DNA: TGTGCCAGCAGTTCGAATCTACGGGAGAATGGCTGGGCTTTCTTT. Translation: CASSSNLRENGWAFF.

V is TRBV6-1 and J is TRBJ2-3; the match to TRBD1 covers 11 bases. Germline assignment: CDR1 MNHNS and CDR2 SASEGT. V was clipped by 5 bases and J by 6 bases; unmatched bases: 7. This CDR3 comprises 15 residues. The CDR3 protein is CASSPGTGGGDTQYF. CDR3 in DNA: TGTGCCAGCAGTCCCGGGACAGGGGGTGGGGATACGCAGTATTTT.

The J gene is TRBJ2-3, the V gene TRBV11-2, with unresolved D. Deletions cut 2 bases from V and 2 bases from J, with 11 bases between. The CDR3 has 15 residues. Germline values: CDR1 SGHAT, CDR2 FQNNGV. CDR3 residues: CASSLTQVFTDTQYF. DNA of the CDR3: TGTGCCAGCAGCTTAACTCAGGTGTTCACAGATACGCAGTATTTT.

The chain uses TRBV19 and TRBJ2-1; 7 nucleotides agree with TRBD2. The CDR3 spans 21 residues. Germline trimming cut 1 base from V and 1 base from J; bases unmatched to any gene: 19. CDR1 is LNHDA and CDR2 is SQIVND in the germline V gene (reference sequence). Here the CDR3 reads CASSIGIILRREGPSYNEQFF. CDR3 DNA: TGTGCCAGTAGTATAGGCATCATTTTAAGGAGGGAGGGCCCGTCCTACAATGAGCAGTTCTTC.

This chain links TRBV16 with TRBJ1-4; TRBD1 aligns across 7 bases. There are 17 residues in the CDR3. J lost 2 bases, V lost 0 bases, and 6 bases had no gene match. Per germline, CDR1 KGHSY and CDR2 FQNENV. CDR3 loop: CASSQSSKGATNEKLFF. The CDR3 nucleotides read TGTGCCAGCAGCCAATCGTCAAAGGGGGCGACTAATGAAAAACTGTTTTTT.

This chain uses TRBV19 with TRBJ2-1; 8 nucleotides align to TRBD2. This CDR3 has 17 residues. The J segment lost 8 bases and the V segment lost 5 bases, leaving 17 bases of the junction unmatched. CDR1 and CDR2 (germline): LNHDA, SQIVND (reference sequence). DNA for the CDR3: TGTGCCAGTAGTCTATGGGTGGGGCGGGGGGCCGGGGATGAGCAGTTCTTC. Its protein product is CASSLWVGRGAGDEQFF.